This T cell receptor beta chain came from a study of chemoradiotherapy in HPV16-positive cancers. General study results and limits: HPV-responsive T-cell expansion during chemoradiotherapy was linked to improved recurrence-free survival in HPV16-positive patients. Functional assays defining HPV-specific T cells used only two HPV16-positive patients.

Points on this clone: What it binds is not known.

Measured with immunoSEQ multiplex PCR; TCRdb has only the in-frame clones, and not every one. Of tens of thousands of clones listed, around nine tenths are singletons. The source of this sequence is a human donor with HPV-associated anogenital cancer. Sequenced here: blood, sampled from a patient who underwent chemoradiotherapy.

The CDR3: CASSLIRTFDGYEQYF. CDR3 DNA: TGTGCCAGCAGCCTAATAAGGACATTTGATGGTTACGAGCAGTACTTC. J is TRBJ2-7 and V is TRBV28; TRBD1 might be the D (5 bases). Deletions cut 6 bases from V and 4 bases from J, with 22 bases between. CDR3 length: 16 residues. The germline gives CDR1 MDHEN, CDR2 SYDVKM.